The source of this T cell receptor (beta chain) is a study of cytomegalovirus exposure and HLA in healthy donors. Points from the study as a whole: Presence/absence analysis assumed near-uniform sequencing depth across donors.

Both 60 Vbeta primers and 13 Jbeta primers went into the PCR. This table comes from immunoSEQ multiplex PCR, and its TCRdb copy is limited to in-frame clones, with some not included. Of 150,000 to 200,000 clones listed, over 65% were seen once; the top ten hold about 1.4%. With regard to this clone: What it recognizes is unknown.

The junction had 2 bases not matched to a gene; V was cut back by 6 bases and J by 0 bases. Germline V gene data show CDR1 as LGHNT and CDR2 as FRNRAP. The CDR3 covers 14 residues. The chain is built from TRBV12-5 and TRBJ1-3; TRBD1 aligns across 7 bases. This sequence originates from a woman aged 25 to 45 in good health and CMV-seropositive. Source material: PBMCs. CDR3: CASGGQLSGNTIYF. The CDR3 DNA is TGTGCTAGTGGGGGACAGCTCTCTGGAAACACCATATATTTT.